A selection of T cell receptor beta chains follows, all from one sample in a study of T cell repertoires in cytomegalovirus infection. TCRdb independently ran MiXCR on the reads; one entry per CDR3 protein. The sample records more than 5,000 distinct CDR3 sequences, 50% to 60% being singletons. Their recognized antigens are unknown. The sequenced sample consisted of PBMCs, sequenced either directly or after in vitro stimulation (not recorded which). The source is a human donor in good health (CMV status not recorded). Some clones in this sample may be carry-over from other donors' samples. Each CDR3 is given with its conserved first and last residue. A D gene is named only where the DNA matches it firmly. The size entry is marked missing in some rows and otherwise reads once, few, many or a size class.

V: TRBV11-2
size: many
D: -
J: TRBJ2-7
CDR3: CASSLGNPSSYEQYF
DNA: TGTGCCAGCAGCTTAGGTAACCCCAGCTCCTACGAGCAGTACTTC

V: TRBV18
size: many
D: -
J: TRBJ1-2
CDR3: CASSPGEDYGYTF
DNA: TGTGCCAGCTCACCAGGGGAGGACTATGGCTACACCTTC

V: TRBV12-3/TRBV12-4
size: -
D: -
J: TRBJ2-3
CDR3: CASSPRGYGGTDTQYF
DNA: TGTGCCAGCAGTCCCAGAGGTTACGGGGGCACAGATACGCAGTATTTT

V: TRBV7-2
size: -
D: TRBD1
J: TRBJ1-5
CDR3: CDSSPGTAINQPQNF
DNA: TGTGACAGCAGCCCCGGGACAGCTATCAATCAGCCCCAGAATTTT

V: TRBV7-3
size: -
D: -
J: TRBJ1-1
CDR3: CASSLDRNTEAFF
DNA: TGTGCCAGCAGCCTGGACAGGAACACTGAAGCTTTCTTT

V: TRBV7-8
size: many
D: TRBD1
J: TRBJ2-7
CDR3: CASSLGGTAPDLGKQYF
DNA: TGTGCCAGCAGCTTAGGAGGGACAGCCCCTGACTTGGGGAAGCAGTACTTC

V: TRBV7-2
size: few
D: -
J: TRBJ2-3
CDR3: CASSLRRGDKYF
DNA: TGTGCCAGCAGCTTACGGCGGGGAGATAAGTATTTT

V: TRBV7-2
size: -
D: -
J: TRBJ2-7
CDR3: CDSSGDTPGDEKSF
DNA: TGTGACAGCAGCGGGGACACCCCTGGCGACGAGAAGTCCTTC

V: TRBV6-6
size: -
D: -
J: TRBJ2-5
CDR3: CASSPRDNQITETQYF
DNA: TGTGCCAGCAGTCCGCGGGACAACCAGATTACGGAGACCCAGTACTTC

V: TRBV5-4
size: -
D: TRBD2
J: TRBJ2-7
CDR3: CASSLVGTRGYEQYF
DNA: TGTGCCAGCAGCTTGGTAGGGACTAGGGGGTACGAGCAGTACTTC

V: TRBV7-2
size: -
D: -
J: TRBJ1-5
CDR3: CASSSRTASNQPKLF
DNA: TGTGCCAGCAGCTCCAGGACAGCTAGCAATCAGCCCAAGCTTTTT